This is a list of T cell receptor beta chains from one sample in a study of T cell responses to AZD1222 COVID-19 vaccine. Clones were sequenced by immunoSEQ multiplex PCR, and TCRdb holds only the in-frame ones, with some missing. The table lists about 110,000 clones, around 82% of them singletons. Specimen: peripheral blood, collected on day 0 of AZD1222 vaccination. These receptors came from an adult in good health. The CDR3 runs from the conserved cysteine through the conserved F or W. The D gene is left open where the match is weak. Where a row states a size, it is once, few, many or the class of an expanded clone; other rows omit it.

TRBJ2-7 . TRBV6-5 . CASSYSAGWSSYEQYF TGTGCCAGCAGTTACTCGGCGGGGTGGAGCTCCTACGAGCAGTACTTC
TRBJ2-7 TRBD1 TRBV28 once CASSKQGALAYEQYF TGTGCCAGCAGCAAACAGGGGGCGTTGGCCTACGAGCAGTACTTC
TRBJ2-1 . TRBV21-1 . CASRPTNASFVEQFF TGTGCCAGCAGACCAACGAACGCTAGCTTTGTTGAGCAGTTCTTC
TRBJ2-7 . TRBV3-1/TRBV3-2 . CASSSNRERTYEQYF TGTGCCAGCAGCAGTAACAGGGAGAGAACTTACGAGCAGTACTTC
TRBJ2-5 . TRBV27 . CASSGKTSYQETQYF TGTGCCAGCAGTGGAAAGACTAGTTACCAAGAGACCCAGTACTTC
TRBJ2-5 . TRBV5-1 . CASSLGGGETQYF TGCGCCAGCAGCTTAGGGGGAGGGGAGACCCAGTACTTC
TRBJ1-6 . TRBV19 . CASSGGGGPYTLHF TGTGCCAGTAGTGGGGGTGGCGGGCCCTACACCCTCCACTTT
TRBJ2-6 . TRBV28 . CASSLHGSGANVLTF TGTGCCAGCAGTCTACATGGGTCTGGGGCCAACGTCCTGACTTTC
TRBJ1-1 TRBD1 TRBV23-1 . CASSTPGQGDNMNTEAFF TGCGCCAGCAGTACGCCGGGACAGGGAGATAACATGAACACTGAAGCTTTCTTT
TRBJ2-1 . TRBV7-2 . CASREEGDYEQFF TGTGCCAGCAGAGAAGAGGGGGACTATGAGCAGTTCTTC